This TCR beta chain was recorded in a study of control samples from healthy donors and cancer patients. This clone has only one observation. The table came from immunoSEQ multiplex PCR; TCRdb's copy has only in-frame clones and leaves some out. The data hold 120,000 or so clones, with approximately 87% observed a single time. Trimming left V 5 bases short and J 0 bases short, with 11 bases between. The CDR3 is 16 amino acids. Germline V gene sequence: CDR1 MNHEY, CDR2 SMNVEV (reference sequence). The rearrangement links TRBV27 to TRBJ1-6; tentatively, D is TRBD1 (5 bases). The sequencing input was blood. The sequence was collected from a man aged 60-69 years in good health. In DNA, the CDR3 is TGTGCCAGCAGTCAGGGACCCAGCTCCTATAATTCACCCCTCCACTTT. It codes for CASSQGPSSYNSPLHF.